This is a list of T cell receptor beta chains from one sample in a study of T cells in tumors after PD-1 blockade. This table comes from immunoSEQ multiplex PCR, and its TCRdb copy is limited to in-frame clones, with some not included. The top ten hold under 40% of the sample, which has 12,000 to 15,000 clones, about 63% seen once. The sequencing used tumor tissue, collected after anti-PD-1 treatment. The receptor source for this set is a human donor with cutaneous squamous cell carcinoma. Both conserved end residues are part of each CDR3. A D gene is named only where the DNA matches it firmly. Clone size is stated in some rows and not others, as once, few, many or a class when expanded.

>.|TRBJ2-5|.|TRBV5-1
TGCGCCAGCAGCTTTACGCCGGGGCAGGACACCCTACAAGAGACCCAGTACTTC
CASSFTPGQDTLQETQYF
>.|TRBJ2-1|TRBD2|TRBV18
TGTGCCAGCTCACCACTAGCGGGGCGCTCCTACAATGAGCAGTTCTTC
CASSPLAGRSYNEQFF
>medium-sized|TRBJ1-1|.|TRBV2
TGTGCCAGCCGACGAGAGGGTCAGAGCACTGAAGCTTTCTTT
CASRREGQSTEAFF
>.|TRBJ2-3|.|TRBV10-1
TGCGCCAGCAGTGAGTCGGTGGGGGGGCTAGCAGATACGCAGTATTTT
CASSESVGGLADTQYF
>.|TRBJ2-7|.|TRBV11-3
TGTGCCAGCAGCTTTAGGACAGCAATAAGCTCCTACGAGCAGTACTTC
CASSFRTAISSYEQYF
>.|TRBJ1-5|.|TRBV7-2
TGTGCCAGCAGACCCGCGGTAGGGGGGAACAATCAGCCCCAGCATTTT
CASRPAVGGNNQPQHF
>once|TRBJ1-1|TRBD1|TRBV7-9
TGTGCCAGCAGCCTGGGACAGGGGATTTCTGAAGCTTTCTTT
CASSLGQGISEAFF
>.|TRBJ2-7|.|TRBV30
TGTGCCTGGAGCCTAGGACAGCTCTATGAGCAGTACTTC
CAWSLGQLYEQYF
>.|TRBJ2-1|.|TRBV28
TGTGCCAGCAGCATGGGGGGTTGGTTAAACAATGAGCAGTTCTTC
CASSMGGWLNNEQFF
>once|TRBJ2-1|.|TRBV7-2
TGTGCCAGCCGCGGGCAGAGCTCCTACAATGAGCAGTTCTTC
CASRGQSSYNEQFF
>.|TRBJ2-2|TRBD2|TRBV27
TGTGCCAGCAGGAGTCTGGGACTAGTATTCTCCGGGGAGCTGTTTTTT
CASRSLGLVFSGELFF
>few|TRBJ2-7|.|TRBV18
TGTGCCAGCTCACCGGCCGGACGCGAGCAGTACTTC
CASSPAGREQYF
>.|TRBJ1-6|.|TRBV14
TGTGCCAGCAGCCAAGAGTCCATTCGAGCCCTCCACTTT
CASSQESIRALHF
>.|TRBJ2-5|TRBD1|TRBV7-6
TGTGCCAGCAGCTCGGGACAGGGGAGAAAGACCCAGTACTTC
CASSSGQGRKTQYF
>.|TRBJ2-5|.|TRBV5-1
TGCGCCAGCAGCTTGAATCGCGAGACCCAGTACTTC
CASSLNRETQYF
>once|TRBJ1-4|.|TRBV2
TGTGCCAGCAGTGAAGCGAGCCGGGGTTTCGTCGAAAAACTGTTTTTT
CASSEASRGFVEKLFF
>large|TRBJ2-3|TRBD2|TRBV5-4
TGTGCCAGCAGCTTGGGAGCGGGGGGGCCGGCAGATACGCAGTATTTT
CASSLGAGGPADTQYF
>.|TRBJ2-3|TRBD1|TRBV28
TGTGCCAGCAGGACTCCGAGACCCCGCCAGGGGGTTCATTTGGATACGCAGTATTTT
CASRTPRPRQGVHLDTQYF
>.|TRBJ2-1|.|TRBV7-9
TGTGCCAGCAGCTTCGCTCTCCACGGAGATGAGCAGTTCTTC
CASSFALHGDEQFF
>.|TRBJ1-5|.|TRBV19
TGTGCCAGTAGTATAGGTACGCAGAGGGCGGGTCAGCCCCAGCATTTT
CASSIGTQRAGQPQHF
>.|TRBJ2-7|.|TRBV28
TGTGCCAGCAGTTTAGAGGCCTACGAGCAGTACTTC
CASSLEAYEQYF
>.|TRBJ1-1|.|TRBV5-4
TGTGCCAGCAGCTTGGTCGCAGGAAACACTGAAGCTTTCTTT
CASSLVAGNTEAFF
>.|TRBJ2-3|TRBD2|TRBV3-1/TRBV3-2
TGTGCCAGCAGCCCGGGGACTAGCGGGAGGCGGGGGACAGATACGCAGTATTTT
CASSPGTSGRRGTDTQYF
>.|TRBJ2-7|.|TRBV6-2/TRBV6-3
TGTGCCAGCAGTTACGAGAGAGGGGGGCCCTACGAGCAGTACTTC
CASSYERGGPYEQYF
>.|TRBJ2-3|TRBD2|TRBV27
TGTGCCAGCAGTTTCAAAACTCCGGGACTAGCGGGAGCGGATACGCAGTATTTT
CASSFKTPGLAGADTQYF
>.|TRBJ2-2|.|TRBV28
TGTGCCAGCATTTTACGGGACACCGGGGAGCTGTTTTTT
CASILRDTGELFF
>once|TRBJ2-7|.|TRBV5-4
TGTGCCAGCAGCGCAGGACAGTCGTACGAGCAGTACTTC
CASSAGQSYEQYF
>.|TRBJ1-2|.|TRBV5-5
TGTGCCAGCAGCTTGTATGGGGTGGAGGTACGCTACACCTTC
CASSLYGVEVRYTF
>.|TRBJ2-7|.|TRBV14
TGTGCCAGCAGCCAAGTCTTCAGCGAGCAGTACTTC
CASSQVFSEQYF
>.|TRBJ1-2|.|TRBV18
TGTGCCAGCTCACCATCGCCCGGCTATGGCTACACCTTC
CASSPSPGYGYTF
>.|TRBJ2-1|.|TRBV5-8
TGTGCCAGCAGCTTGGCCGGAGACAGAACCTACAATGAGCAGTTCTTC
CASSLAGDRTYNEQFF
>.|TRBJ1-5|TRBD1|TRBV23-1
TGCGCCAGCGCCCGGGCAGGGGGGAGGGATGATCAGCCCCAGCATTTT
CASARAGGRDDQPQHF
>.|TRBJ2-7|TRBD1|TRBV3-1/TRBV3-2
TGTGCCAGCACCTCGACAGGGAATCCGGGCGAGCAGTACTTC
CASTSTGNPGEQYF
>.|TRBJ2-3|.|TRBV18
TGTGCCAGCTCACCAGGCGCTAGCGGCACAGATACGCAGTATTTT
CASSPGASGTDTQYF